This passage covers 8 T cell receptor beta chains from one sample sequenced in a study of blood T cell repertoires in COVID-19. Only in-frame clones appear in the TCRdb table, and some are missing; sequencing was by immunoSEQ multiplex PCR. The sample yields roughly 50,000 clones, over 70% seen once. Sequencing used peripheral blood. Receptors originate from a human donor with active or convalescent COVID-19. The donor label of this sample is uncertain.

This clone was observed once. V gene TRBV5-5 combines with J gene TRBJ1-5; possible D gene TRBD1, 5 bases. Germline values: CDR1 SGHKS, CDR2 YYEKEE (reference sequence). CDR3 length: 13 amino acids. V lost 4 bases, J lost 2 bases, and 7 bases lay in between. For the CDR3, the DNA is TGTGCCAGCAGCCAACAGGGCAATCAGCCCCAGCATTTT. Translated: CASSQQGNQPQHF. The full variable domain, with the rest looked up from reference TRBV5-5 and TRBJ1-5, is DAGVTQSPTHLIKTRGQQVTLRCSPISGHKSVSWYQQVLGQGPQFIFQYYEKEERGRGNFPDRFSARQFPNYSSELNVNALLLGDSALYLCASSQQGNQPQHFGDGTRLSIL.

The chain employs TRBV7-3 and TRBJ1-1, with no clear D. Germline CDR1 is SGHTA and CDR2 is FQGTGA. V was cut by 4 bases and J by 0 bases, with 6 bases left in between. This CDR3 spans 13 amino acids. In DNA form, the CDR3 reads TGTGCCAGCAGCTCCACTATGAACACTGAAGCTTTCTTT. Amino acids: CASSSTMNTEAFF.

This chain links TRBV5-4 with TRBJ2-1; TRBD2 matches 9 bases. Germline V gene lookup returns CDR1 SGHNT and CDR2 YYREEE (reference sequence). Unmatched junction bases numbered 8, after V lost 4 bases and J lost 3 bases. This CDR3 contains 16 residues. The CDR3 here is CASSPTAGGFYNEQFF. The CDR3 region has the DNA TGTGCCAGCAGCCCCACCGCGGGAGGGTTCTACAATGAGCAGTTCTTC.

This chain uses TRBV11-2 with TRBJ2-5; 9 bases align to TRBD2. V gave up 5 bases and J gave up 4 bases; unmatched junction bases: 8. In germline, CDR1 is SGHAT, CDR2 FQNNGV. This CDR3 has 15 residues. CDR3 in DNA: TGTGCCAGCAGCCCCAGCGGGGGGAGGGTAGAGACCCAGTACTTC. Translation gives CASSPSGGRVETQYF. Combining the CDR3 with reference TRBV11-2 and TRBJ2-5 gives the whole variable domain EAGVAQSPRYKIIEKRQSVAFWCNPISGHATLYWYQQILGQGPKLLIQFQNNGVVDDSQLPKDRFSAERLKGVDSTLKIQPAKLEDSAVYLCASSPSGGRVETQYFGPGTRLLVL.

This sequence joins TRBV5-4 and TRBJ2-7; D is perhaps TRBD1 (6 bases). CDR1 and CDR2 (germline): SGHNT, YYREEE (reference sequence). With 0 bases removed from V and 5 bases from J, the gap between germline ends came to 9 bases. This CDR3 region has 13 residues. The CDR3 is CASSLGGRDEQYF. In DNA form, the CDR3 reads TGTGCCAGCAGCTTGGGGGGGCGCGACGAGCAGTACTTC.

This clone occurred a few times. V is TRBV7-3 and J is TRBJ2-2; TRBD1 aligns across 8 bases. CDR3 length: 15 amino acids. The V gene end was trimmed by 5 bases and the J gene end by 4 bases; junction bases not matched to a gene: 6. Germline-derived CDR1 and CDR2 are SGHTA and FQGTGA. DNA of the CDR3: TGTGCCAGCAGCCCCCGCGGACAGGGCACCGGGGAGCTGTTTTTT. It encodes CASSPRGQGTGELFF.

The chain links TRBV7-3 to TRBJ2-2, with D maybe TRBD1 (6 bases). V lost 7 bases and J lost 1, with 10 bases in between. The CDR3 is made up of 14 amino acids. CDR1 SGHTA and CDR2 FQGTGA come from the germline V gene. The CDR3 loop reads CASKTQGNTGELFF. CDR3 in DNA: TGTGCCAGCAAAACACAGGGGAACACCGGGGAGCTGTTTTTT. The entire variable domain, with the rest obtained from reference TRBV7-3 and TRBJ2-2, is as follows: GAGVSQTPSNKVTEKGKYVELRCDPISGHTALYWYRQSLGQGPEFLIYFQGTGAADDSGLPNDRFFAVRPEGSVSTLKIQRTERGDSAVYLCASKTQGNTGELFFGEGSRLTVL.

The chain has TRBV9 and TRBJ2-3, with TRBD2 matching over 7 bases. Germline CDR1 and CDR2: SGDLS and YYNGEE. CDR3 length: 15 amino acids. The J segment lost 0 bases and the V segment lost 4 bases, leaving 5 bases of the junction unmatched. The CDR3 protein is CASSPTAGSTDTQYF. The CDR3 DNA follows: TGTGCCAGCAGCCCCACAGCGGGGAGCACAGATACGCAGTATTTT.